The present T cell receptor (beta chain) was sequenced within a study of blood T cell repertoires in COVID-19. Study at large: T cells, B-cell-depleted T cells, or PBMCs supplied cDNA or gDNA.

With 0 bases clipped from V and 0 bases from J, the junction kept 4 bases outside the gene matches. The CDR3 length is 16 residues. The germline CDR1 and CDR2 sequences are SEHNR and FQNEAQ (reference sequence). Profiled with immunoSEQ multiplex PCR; TCRdb holds only in-frame clones, not every one. The profile shows 400,000 to 500,000 clones, roughly 90% of them singletons. Categorization into cohorts depended on clinical history that participants reported. Sequencing was carried out using PBMCs or T cells enriched from blood (not recorded which). J is TRBJ2-7 and V is TRBV7-9; 8 bases map to TRBD1. The sequence was collected from a woman aged 18-30 years who had been exposed to COVID-19. The CDR3 here is CASSLAGQVFSYEQYF. In DNA, the CDR3 is TGTGCCAGCAGCTTAGCGGGACAGGTCTTCTCCTACGAGCAGTACTTC.